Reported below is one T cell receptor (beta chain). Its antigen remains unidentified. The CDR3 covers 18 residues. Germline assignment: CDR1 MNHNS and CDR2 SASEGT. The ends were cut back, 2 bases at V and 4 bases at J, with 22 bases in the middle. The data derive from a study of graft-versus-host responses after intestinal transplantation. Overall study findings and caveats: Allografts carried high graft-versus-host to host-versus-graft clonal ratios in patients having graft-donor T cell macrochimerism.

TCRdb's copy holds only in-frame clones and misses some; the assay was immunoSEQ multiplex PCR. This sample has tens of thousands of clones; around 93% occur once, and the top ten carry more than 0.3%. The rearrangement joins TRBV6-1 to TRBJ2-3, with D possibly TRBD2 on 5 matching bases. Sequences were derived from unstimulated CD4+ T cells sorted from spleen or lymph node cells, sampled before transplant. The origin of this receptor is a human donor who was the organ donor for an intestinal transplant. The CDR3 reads CASSERVLAALGADTQYF. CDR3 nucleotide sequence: TGTGCCAGCAGTGAAAGGGTCCTAGCCGCCTTGGGTGCAGATACGCAGTATTTT.